This TCR beta chain is from a study of OX40 agonist ivuxolimab in advanced cancers. Germline CDR1 SGHTA, CDR2 FQGNSA. The CDR3 consists of 16 residues. With 5 bases removed from V and 0 bases from J, the gap between germline ends came to 15 bases. Data came from immunoSEQ multiplex PCR; TCRdb stores just in-frame clones and leaves some out. The repertoire holds 9,500 to 15,000 clones, with nearly 80% as singletons. V is TRBV7-2 and J is TRBJ2-3; D is unresolved. Source: CD4+ or CD8+ T cells sorted from blood, taken in a trial of the OX40 agonist ivuxolimab. The clonotype originates from an adult with an advanced solid tumor such as melanoma, head and neck, liver or kidney cancer. The CDR3 sequence: CASSLRYILSTDTQYF. For the CDR3, the DNA is TGTGCCAGCAGCCTTAGGTACATCCTTAGCACAGATACGCAGTATTTT.